These 27 T cell receptor beta chains were all obtained from the same sample, sequenced in a study of Ad26.COV2.S vaccination and SARS-CoV-2 variants. Measured with immunoSEQ multiplex PCR; TCRdb has only the in-frame clones, and not every one. Found here are just under 250,000 clones, around 89% of them singletons; the top ten hold about 10%. Noted treatment: around 19 received Ad26.COV2.S at low or high dose, single or two shots; 5 received placebo; per-sample allocation not given. Material that was analyzed had been drawn on day 63 after the first vaccine or placebo injection. The input for sequencing was peripheral blood, taken in a trial of Ad26.COV2.S vaccine versus placebo. The origin of the receptors is a person between 18 and 65 years old who received the Ad26.COV2.S COVID-19 vaccine or a placebo.

The gene calls are TRBV6-6 and TRBJ1-2; D call uncertain. V was shortened by 7 bases and J by 4 bases, with 13 bases between the two germline ends. Germline-derived CDR1 and CDR2 are MNHNY and SVGAGI (reference sequence). The CDR3 contains 13 residues. The CDR3, as DNA: TGTGCCAGCACCCCCGGCCCAAGCTATGGCTACACCTTC. It is translated as CASTPGPSYGYTF.

The chain couples TRBV5-1 to TRBJ2-7, with D possibly matching TRBD2 (6 bases). This CDR3 has 12 amino acids. V was pared by 0 bases and J by 5 bases, with 6 bases between. Germline V CDR1 and CDR2: SGHRS, YFSETQ. The CDR3, as DNA: TGCGCCAGCAGCTTGGCGGGGGACGAGCAGTACTTC. This gives the protein CASSLAGDEQYF. Full variable domain (outside the CDR3, taken from reference TRBV5-1 and TRBJ2-7): KAGVTQTPRYLIKTRGQQVTLSCSPISGHRSVSWYQQTPGQGLQFLFEYFSETQRNKGNFPGRFSGRQFSNSRSEMNVSTLELGDSALYLCASSLAGDEQYFGPGTRLTVT.

DNA of the CDR3: TGTGCCAGCAGCCTCTCGTTTGGCTCCTACGAGCAGTACTTC. This encodes CASSLSFGSYEQYF. The chain recombines TRBV7-2 with TRBJ2-7; D is uncertain. The CDR3 contains 14 residues. V lost 5 bases to trimming and J lost 0 bases, with 11 bases between them. The germline gives CDR1 SGHTA, CDR2 FQGNSA.

V usage is TRBV25-1 and J usage is TRBJ2-2, with TRBD1 matching over 9 bases. The germline V gene encodes CDR1 MGHDK and CDR2 SYGVNS. V lost 6 bases to trimming and J lost 6 bases; unmatched junction nucleotides: 8. The CDR3 is 15 amino acids. The CDR3 DNA is TGTGCCAGCAGGATTACAGGGGGCGAATCCGGGGAGCTGTTTTTT. Protein product: CASRITGGESGELFF.

This clone appeared a single time. The chain has TRBV7-9 and TRBJ1-1, with D perhaps TRBD1 (6 bases). Looked up from germline, CDR1 is SEHNR and CDR2 is FQNEAQ (reference sequence). V dropped 5 bases and J dropped 1 base, with 14 bases sitting between them. The CDR3 is 15 residues long. The CDR3 bases are TGTGCCAGCAGCCCTAACAGGGTTGGGAACACTGAAGCTTTCTTT. Encoded protein: CASSPNRVGNTEAFF.

The rearrangement links TRBV12-3 or TRBV12-4 to TRBJ2-3; D not certain. The CDR3 has 12 amino acids. The ends were cut back, 3 bases at V and 6 bases at J, with 7 bases in the middle. The CDR3 sequence is CASSFLRDTQYF. The CDR3 DNA sequence: TGTGCCAGCAGTTTCTTGAGGGATACGCAGTATTTT.

The gene calls are TRBV7-8 and TRBJ2-7; D ambiguous. The CDR3 runs 17 residues. Trimming removed 5 bases from V and 7 bases from J, with 27 bases in between. Looked up from germline, CDR1 is SGHVS and CDR2 is FQNEAQ. CDR3 bases: TGTGCCAGCAGCCAGAACCCAAATACGGGCTCACAGAGAGAGCAGTACTTC. It yields the protein CASSQNPNTGSQREQYF.

The rearrangement links TRBV20-1 to TRBJ1-2; D gene uncertain. The CDR3 is 14 amino acids. The V end lost 3 bases, the J end lost 0 bases, and 11 bases lay between the germline ends. Germline loops: CDR1 DFQATT, CDR2 SNEGSKA (reference sequence). CDR3 sequence reads: CSASLGTTNYGYTF. As DNA, the CDR3 is TGCAGTGCTAGTCTCGGTACAACTAACTATGGCTACACCTTC.

V is TRBV4-2 and J is TRBJ2-5; D ambiguous. Trimming stripped 2 bases from V and 2 bases from J, with 15 bases between. Germline V CDR1 and CDR2: LGHNA, YNFKEQ. The CDR3 runs 16 residues. DNA of the CDR3: TGTGCCAGCAGCCAATCTGGCGGAATACCACAAGAGACCCAGTACTTC. It translates to CASSQSGGIPQETQYF.

The CDR3 DNA follows: TGCGCCAGCAGCCAATGGGGACAGGGAGTTTACACCGGGGAGCTGTTTTTT. Translating gives CASSQWGQGVYTGELFF. V gene TRBV4-3 combines with J gene TRBJ2-2, with 9 nucleotides matching TRBD1. CDR3 length: 17 amino acids. The ends lost 2 bases at V and 3 bases at J; junction bases unmatched: 7. CDR1 LGHNA and CDR2 YSLEER come from the germline V gene.

This chain joins TRBV11-3 and TRBJ2-5; 7 nucleotides align to TRBD1. Germline-derived CDR1 and CDR2 are SGHNT and YENEEA. The CDR3 is 15 amino acids. Trimming removed 5 bases from V and 4 bases from J; junction bases left unmatched: 10. The CDR3 here is CASSQGQDRGETQYF. The DNA of the CDR3 is TGTGCCAGCAGCCAAGGACAGGACCGCGGAGAGACCCAGTACTTC.

V usage is TRBV2 and J usage is TRBJ2-1, with D uncertain. CDR1 SNHLY and CDR2 FYNNEI come from the germline V gene. The V and J ends lost 3 bases and 9 bases respectively, with 15 bases between them. This CDR3 has 14 residues. The CDR3 loop reads CASSDWSRSGEQFF. CDR3 coding DNA: TGTGCCAGCAGTGACTGGAGTAGGTCCGGTGAGCAGTTCTTC.

A single count supports this clone. V gene TRBV6-5 combines with J gene TRBJ1-1, with D perhaps matching TRBD1 (5 bases). Germline V lookup: CDR1 MNHEY, CDR2 SVGAGI. Trimming shortened V by 9 bases and J by 1 base, and 12 bases separated the two germline ends. The CDR3 has 13 residues. The CDR3 DNA follows: TGTGCCAGTTACGCGGGGCGGAACACTGAAGCTTTCTTT. Encoded protein: CASYAGRNTEAFF.

The chain is built from TRBV5-1 and TRBJ2-6, with a weak D call TRBD2 (5 bases). The CDR3 runs 15 residues. The germline V gene has CDR1 SGHRS and CDR2 YFSETQ. The V and J ends lost 3 bases and 4 bases respectively, with 11 bases between them. CDR3 sequence (DNA): TGCGCCAGCAGCTACTCCTCGGGAGGGGCCAACGTCCTGACTTTC. This sequence encodes CASSYSSGGANVLTF.

The V gene is TRBV7-3, the J gene TRBJ2-2; tentatively, D is TRBD2 (6 bases). The CDR3 is made up of 16 amino acids. Between the trimmed V and J ends, which lost 4 bases and 5 bases, there was a span of 17 bases. CDR1 and CDR2 from the germline V gene are SGHTA and FQGTGA. CDR3 amino acids: CASSWDGGARTGELFF. CDR3 DNA sequence: TGTGCCAGCAGCTGGGACGGGGGAGCTCGGACCGGGGAGCTGTTTTTT. Full variable domain (missing parts from reference TRBV7-3 and TRBJ2-2): GAGVSQTPSNKVTEKGKYVELRCDPISGHTALYWYRQSLGQGPEFLIYFQGTGAADDSGLPNDRFFAVRPEGSVSTLKIQRTERGDSAVYLCASSWDGGARTGELFFGEGSRLTVL.

The chain has TRBV4-1 and TRBJ2-3; tentatively, D is TRBD2 (6 bases). In germline, CDR1 is MGHRA, CDR2 YSYEKL. The CDR3 extends over 16 amino acids. V lost 4 bases to trimming and J lost 0 bases, with 14 bases between them. The CDR3 DNA follows: TGCGCCAGCAGCCTTCCTCCGGGAGACAGCACAGATACGCAGTATTTT. Its protein product is CASSLPPGDSTDTQYF.

This chain joins TRBV5-1 and TRBJ2-5, with 7 bases identical to TRBD1. Trimming cost V 4 bases and J 2 bases; bases outside gene matches: 5. This CDR3 contains 14 residues. Germline V gene lookup returns CDR1 SGHRS and CDR2 YFSETQ. This chain's CDR3 is CASSPTGRQETQYF. The CDR3 DNA follows: TGCGCCAGCAGCCCGACAGGGCGGCAAGAGACCCAGTACTTC.

The V call is TRBV6-5, the J call TRBJ2-1; 7 positions agree with TRBD2. This CDR3 region has 15 residues. CDR1 and CDR2 (germline): MNHEY, SVGAGI. With 8 bases clipped from V and 3 bases from J, the junction kept 10 bases outside the gene matches. Here the CDR3 reads CASLSLAAIYNEQFF. The CDR3 DNA sequence: TGTGCCAGCCTATCCCTAGCGGCGATCTACAATGAGCAGTTCTTC.

The chain uses TRBV2 and TRBJ2-5; no definite D call. The V end lost 5 bases, the J end lost 3 bases, and 4 bases lay between the germline ends. Germline CDR1 reads SNHLY; CDR2 reads FYNNEI. The CDR3 is 11 amino acids. This CDR3 reads CASSPKETQYF. CDR3 nucleotides: TGTGCCAGCAGTCCAAAAGAGACCCAGTACTTC.

Concerning this clone: Mismatch with germline at one junction end may stem from a read error. V usage is TRBV28 and J usage is TRBJ1-2; 10 positions agree with TRBD1. The germline CDR1 and CDR2 sequences are MDHEN and SYDVKM. This CDR3 has 15 amino acids. In DNA form, the CDR3 reads TGTGCCGGCAGAGAGGGACAGGGGATGGGGGGTGGCTACACCTTC. Protein sequence: CAGREGQGMGGGYTF.

This clone was counted a single time. The chain is built from TRBV9 and TRBJ2-7, with 12 bases matching TRBD2. This CDR3 contains 18 residues. V lost 0 bases and J lost 2; bases outside the gene matches: 9. Germline CDR1 SGDLS, CDR2 YYNGEE. CDR3 loop: CASSVGTSGARGTYEQYF. The CDR3 bases are TGTGCCAGCAGCGTAGGGACTAGCGGGGCCCGGGGGACCTACGAGCAGTACTTC.

The chain uses TRBV7-2 and TRBJ1-2; D ambiguous. Germline V lookup: CDR1 SGHTA, CDR2 FQGNSA. This CDR3 has 17 residues. Trimming shortened V by 2 bases and J by 3 bases, and 19 bases separated the two germline ends. This CDR3 reads CASSLPLPGRVYYGYTF. The DNA for the CDR3 is TGTGCCAGCAGCTTACCACTCCCGGGGAGGGTGTACTATGGCTACACCTTC. Based on the CDR3 plus reference TRBV7-2 and TRBJ1-2, the full variable domain is GAGVSQSPSNKVTEKGKDVELRCDPISGHTALYWYRQSLGQGLEFLIYFQGNSAPDKSGLPSDRFSAERTGGSVSTLTIQRTQQEDSAVYLCASSLPLPGRVYYGYTFGSGTRLTVV.

J is TRBJ2-7 and V is TRBV7-2; the D gene is possibly TRBD2 (6 bases). The CDR3 is 16 amino acids. V lost 1 base to trimming and J lost 4 bases, with 17 bases between them. The germline V gene encodes CDR1 SGHTA and CDR2 FQGNSA. CDR3 in amino acids: CASSLDLASADYEQYF. In DNA form, the CDR3 reads TGTGCCAGCAGCTTAGATCTGGCTAGCGCCGATTACGAGCAGTACTTC.

This clone was detected only once. The V and J genes are TRBV7-2 and TRBJ2-2; D is possibly TRBD1 (6 bases). The germline gives CDR1 SGHTA, CDR2 FQGNSA. This CDR3 comprises 16 residues. Trimming removed 4 bases from V and 1 base from J, with 13 bases in between. The CDR3, as DNA: TGTGCCAGCAGCTCGCCACAGGGAAGGAACACCGGGGAGCTGTTTTTT. It codes for CASSSPQGRNTGELFF.

This clone has only one observation. V and J are TRBV28 and TRBJ1-2; 8 bases are shared with TRBD1. V lost 5 bases, J lost 1 base, and 6 bases stayed unmatched. Germline loops: CDR1 MDHEN, CDR2 SYDVKM. This CDR3 spans 15 amino acids. CDR3 in DNA: TGTGCCAGCAGTGCTGACAGGGGTTTTAACTATGGCTACACCTTC. Protein: CASSADRGFNYGYTF.

The chain combines TRBV24-1 with TRBJ2-5, with 7 bases fitting TRBD1. Germline CDR1 and CDR2: KGHDR and SFDVKD. After removal of 4 bases from V and 5 bases from J, the junction contained 9 bases not matched to a gene. The CDR3 extends over 15 amino acids. The CDR3 DNA reads as TGTGCCACCAGTGAGCCGACAGGGTACTCCGAGACCCAGTACTTC. Amino acids: CATSEPTGYSETQYF.

This clone appeared a few times. The chain carries TRBV5-4 and TRBJ2-2; TRBD1 aligns across 7 bases. Per germline, CDR1 SGHNT and CDR2 YYREEE (reference sequence). Trimming at V came to 6 bases and at J to 5 bases, leaving 10 bases not matched to a gene. This CDR3 has 15 residues. CDR3 residues: CASNKQGKITGELFF. CDR3 nucleotides: TGTGCCAGCAACAAACAGGGGAAGATAACCGGGGAGCTGTTTTTT.